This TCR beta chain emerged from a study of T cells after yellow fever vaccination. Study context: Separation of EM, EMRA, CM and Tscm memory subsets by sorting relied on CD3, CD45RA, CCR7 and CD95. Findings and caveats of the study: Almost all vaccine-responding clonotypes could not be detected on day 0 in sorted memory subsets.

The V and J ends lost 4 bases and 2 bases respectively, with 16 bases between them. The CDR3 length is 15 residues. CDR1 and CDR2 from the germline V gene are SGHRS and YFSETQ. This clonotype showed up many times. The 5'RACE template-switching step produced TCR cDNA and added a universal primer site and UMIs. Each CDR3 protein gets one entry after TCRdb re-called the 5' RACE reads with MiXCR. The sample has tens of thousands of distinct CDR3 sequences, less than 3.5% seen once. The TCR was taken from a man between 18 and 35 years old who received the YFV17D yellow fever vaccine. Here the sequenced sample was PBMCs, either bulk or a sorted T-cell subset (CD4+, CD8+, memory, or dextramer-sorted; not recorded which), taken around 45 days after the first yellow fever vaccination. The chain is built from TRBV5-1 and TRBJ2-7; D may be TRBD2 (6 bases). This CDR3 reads CASSPGGTQTYEQYF. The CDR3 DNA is TGCGCCAGCAGCCCCGGCGGGACGCAAACCTACGAGCAGTACTTC.